Sequencing of this T cell receptor (beta chain) was carried out in a study of blood T cell repertoires in COVID-19. V trimming: 0 bases; J trimming: 7 bases; junction bases outside the gene matches: 5. Germline CDR1 reads ENHRY; CDR2 reads SYGVKD. The CDR3 has 15 residues. Repertoires were generated with immunoSEQ multiplex PCR, while TCRdb's copy carries only in-frame clones and drops some. The sample has approximately 71,000 clones; just over 85% are singletons. The origin of this receptor is a human donor in a cohort sampled during active COVID-19. This chain links TRBV10-3 with TRBJ2-2, with TRBD2 identical over 7 bases. Source material: peripheral blood. CDR3 sequence: CAISESELANGELFF. The DNA of the CDR3 is TGTGCCATCAGTGAGTCGGAACTAGCGAACGGGGAGCTGTTTTTT.